The source of this T cell receptor (beta chain) is a study of T cell responses to AZD1222 COVID-19 vaccine. About the study: The analysis combined second doses at about 4 or about 12 weeks. Study-level points and caveats: In all cases, repertoires were sampled only after the peak T cell response. Donors, mostly white British, included more females; clonal diversity was possibly underestimated.

Germline V CDR1 and CDR2: LGHNA, YNFKEQ. This CDR3 comprises 12 residues. With 4 bases clipped from V and 8 bases from J, the junction kept 3 bases outside the gene matches. Sequencing used immunoSEQ multiplex PCR; TCRdb keeps in-frame clones, though not all of them. The sample has about 110,000 clones, roughly 90% seen once. Concerning this clone: Its antigen remains unidentified.

The rearrangement joins TRBV4-2 to TRBJ1-2, with 8 nucleotides matching TRBD1. The sequencing used peripheral blood, collected on day 0 of AZD1222 vaccination. This receptor was obtained from an adult in good health. The CDR3 sequence is CASSPTGAGYTF. The CDR3 DNA follows: TGTGCCAGCAGCCCGACAGGGGCGGGCTACACCTTC.